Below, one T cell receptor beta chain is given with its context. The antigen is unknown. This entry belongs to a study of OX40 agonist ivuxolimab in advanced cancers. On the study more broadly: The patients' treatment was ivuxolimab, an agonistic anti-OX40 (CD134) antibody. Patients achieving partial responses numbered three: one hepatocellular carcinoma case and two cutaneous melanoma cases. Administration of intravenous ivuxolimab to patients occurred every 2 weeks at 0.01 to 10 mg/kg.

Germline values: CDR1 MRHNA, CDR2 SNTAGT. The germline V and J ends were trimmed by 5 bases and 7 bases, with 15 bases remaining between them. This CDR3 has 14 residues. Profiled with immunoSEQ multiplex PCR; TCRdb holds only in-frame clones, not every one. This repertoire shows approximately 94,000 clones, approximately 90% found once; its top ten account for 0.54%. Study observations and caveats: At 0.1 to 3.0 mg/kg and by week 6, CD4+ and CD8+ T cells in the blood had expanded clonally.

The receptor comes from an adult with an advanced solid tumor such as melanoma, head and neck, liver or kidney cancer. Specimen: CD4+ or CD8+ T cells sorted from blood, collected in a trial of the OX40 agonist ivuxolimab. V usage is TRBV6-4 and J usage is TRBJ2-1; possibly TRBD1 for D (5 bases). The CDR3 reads CASSPQGRGNEQFF. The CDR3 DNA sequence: TGTGCCAGCAGTCCCCAGGGCCGCGGAAATGAGCAGTTCTTC.